The 6 T cell receptor beta chains below all came from one sample that was sequenced in a study of Ad26.COV2.S vaccination and SARS-CoV-2 variants. The data were produced by immunoSEQ multiplex PCR, yet TCRdb's version contains in-frame clones alone and is incomplete. In the table there are about 350,000 clones, around 84% of which are singletons. The treatment is: about 20 received Ad26.COV2.S at low or high dose, single or two shots; about 5 received placebo; per-sample allocation not given. Each sample was drawn 63 days after the first injection (of vaccine or placebo). The input for sequencing was peripheral blood, taken in a trial of Ad26.COV2.S vaccine versus placebo. The receptors derive from a person between 18 and 65 years old who received the Ad26.COV2.S COVID-19 vaccine or a placebo.

As for this clone: A clone one base away is much larger, so this may be a read error. This chain links TRBV28 with TRBJ2-5; 9 nucleotides align to TRBD2. The CDR3 consists of 12 residues. CDR1 is MDHEN and CDR2 is SYDVKM in the germline V gene. With V trimmed by 8 bases and J by 4 bases, 2 bases remained unmatched. The CDR3 DNA is TGTGCCAGCCAGACTAGCGGAGAGACCCAGTACTTC. This encodes CASQTSGETQYF.

The V and J genes are TRBV19 and TRBJ2-1, with 8 bases identical to TRBD2. The CDR3 consists of 15 residues. The germline gives CDR1 LNHDA, CDR2 SQIVND (reference sequence). With V trimmed by 3 bases and J by 5 bases, 6 bases remained unmatched. CDR3 in DNA: TGTGCCAGTAGTATGGGGCGGGGGGCCCACAATGAGCAGTTCTTC. Its translation is CASSMGRGAHNEQFF.

The V gene is TRBV9, the J gene TRBJ1-2; maybe TRBD1 (6 bases). Deletions cut 6 bases from V and 4 bases from J, with 16 bases between. From germline, CDR1 is SGDLS and CDR2 YYNGEE. There are 14 residues in the CDR3. CDR3 loop: CASTASGTLYGYTF. CDR3 DNA: TGTGCCAGCACCGCATCCGGGACACTCTATGGCTACACCTTC. The variable domain in full, with the rest retrieved from reference TRBV9 and TRBJ1-2, is DSGVTQTPKHLITATGQRVTLRCSPRSGDLSVYWYQQSLDQGLQFLIQYYNGEERAKGNILERFSAQQFPDLHSELNLSSLELGDSALYFCASTASGTLYGYTFGSGTRLTVV.

V and J are TRBV2 and TRBJ2-2; weak D call: TRBD1 (5 bases). The CDR3 loop spans 13 amino acids. Germline CDR1 is SNHLY and CDR2 is FYNNEI. With 5 bases removed from V and 7 bases from J, the gap between germline ends came to 11 bases. The CDR3 loop is CASSPVGHGELFF. CDR3 nucleotides: TGTGCCAGCAGTCCCGTCGGACACGGGGAGCTGTTTTTT.

In this sample, this clone turned up a few times. The V gene is TRBV11-2, the J gene TRBJ2-7; D could derive from TRBD1 or TRBD2 (6 bases each). The germline gives CDR1 SGHAT, CDR2 FQNNGV. The length of the CDR3 is 14 residues. The V end lost 4 bases, the J end lost 4 bases, and 14 bases lay between the germline ends. The CDR3 nucleotides are TGTGCCAGCAGCTCACACAGGGCGGGATACGAGCAGTACTTC. Its translation is CASSSHRAGYEQYF.

This chain links TRBV5-1 with TRBJ2-7, with D possibly being TRBD1 or TRBD2 (5 bases each). Trimming took 4 bases from V and 3 from J, leaving 11 bases between them. Germline V gene lookup returns CDR1 SGHRS and CDR2 YFSETQ. The CDR3 consists of 13 residues. The CDR3 bases are TGCGCCAGCAGCACCGGGACGGGCTACGAGCAGTACTTC. Its protein is CASSTGTGYEQYF.